What follows are 32 T cell receptor beta chains derived from one specimen sequenced in a study of T cell clonotyping in hematopoietic cell transplantation (dated by TCRdb to about 2021). The receptor library was made with the immunoSEQ multiplex PCR assay. The immuneACCESS repertoire file appears here via TCRdb, limited to in-frame rearrangements. These files lack a portion of the clones; in checked studies, under half of the deficit traces to unresolved V genes, and the cause of the others is not known. This sample is represented by some 40,000 clones; around 94% of them were singletons. The ten most abundant clones make up about 0.86% of the sample. Input material: peripheral blood mononuclear cells. Receptor source: a woman aged 50 to 60 in good health. Some clones in this sample may be carry-over from other donors' samples.

V and J are TRBV13 and TRBJ2-1, with 10 positions matching TRBD2. The germline gives CDR1 PRHDT, CDR2 FYEKMQ (reference sequence). The trim removed 6 bases at V and 6 bases at J, leaving 5 bases unmatched. The CDR3 is made up of 14 amino acids. The CDR3: CASSTSGGVNEQFF. The DNA for the CDR3 is TGTGCCAGCAGTACCAGCGGGGGGGTCAATGAGCAGTTCTTC.

This chain links TRBV27 with TRBJ1-1; TRBD1 is a possible D gene (5 bases). Trimming took 2 bases from V and 1 from J, leaving 11 bases between them. Germline V gene sequence: CDR1 MNHEY, CDR2 SMNVEV (reference sequence). This CDR3 is built from 15 residues. Here the CDR3 DNA reads TGTGCCAGCAGTTTACGGTCGGGGACGAACACTGAAGCTTTCTTT. This translates into CASSLRSGTNTEAFF.

Points on this clone: The same CDR3 can be traced to other DNA sequences in this sample. The chain employs TRBV25-1 and TRBJ1-1; D might be TRBD1 (6 bases). Trimming stripped 7 bases from V and 0 bases from J, with 12 bases between. Germline loops: CDR1 MGHDK, CDR2 SYGVNS. The CDR3 has 14 residues. This chain's CDR3 is CASIPRGVNTEAFF. The CDR3 DNA reads TGTGCCAGCATTCCGAGGGGGGTGAACACTGAAGCTTTCTTT.

The chain joins TRBV7-2 to TRBJ2-1; D might be TRBD1 or TRBD2, each matching 5 bases. The V end was cut by 2 bases, the J end by 5 bases, with 16 bases between. The CDR3 totals 16 residues. Germline V CDR1 and CDR2: SGHTA, FQGNSA. The CDR3 DNA follows: TGTGCCAGCAGCTTACGCCGAGGGGACGGGCACAATGAGCAGTTCTTC. This sequence encodes CASSLRRGDGHNEQFF.

The chain combines TRBV5-1 with TRBJ1-2; TRBD1 matches at 7 bases. The J segment lost 2 bases and the V segment lost 2 bases, leaving 3 bases of the junction unmatched. Germline CDR1 is SGHRS and CDR2 is YFSETQ. The CDR3 spans 14 residues. In DNA, the CDR3 is TGCGCCAGCAGCTTAGAACAGGGGAACTATGGCTACACCTTC. It translates to CASSLEQGNYGYTF.

V and J are TRBV28 and TRBJ1-2; D might be TRBD1 (6 bases). V was shortened by 8 bases and J by 4 bases, with 20 bases between the two germline ends. The CDR3 loop spans 15 amino acids. CDR1 is MDHEN and CDR2 is SYDVKM in the germline V gene. The CDR3 protein is CASGRRDTSVYGYTF. CDR3 DNA sequence: TGTGCCAGCGGACGAAGGGACACCTCTGTCTATGGCTACACCTTC.

V is TRBV19 and J is TRBJ2-7; 9 bases match TRBD1. The CDR3 has 16 residues. The germline CDR1 and CDR2 sequences are LNHDA and SQIVND (reference sequence). The J segment lost 4 bases and the V segment lost 5 bases, leaving 12 bases of the junction unmatched. CDR3 in amino acids: CASSDPRQGEAYEQYF. The CDR3 nucleotides read TGTGCCAGTAGTGACCCCCGACAGGGGGAAGCGTACGAGCAGTACTTC.

This clone appeared once. The chain has TRBV28 and TRBJ1-6, with 8 bases that match TRBD1. V shed 5 bases and J 9 bases; nucleotides not matched to a gene: 9. The CDR3 contains 15 residues. Per the germline V gene, CDR1 is MDHEN and CDR2 is SYDVKM. CDR3 coding DNA: TGTGCCAGCAGTCCAAGGACAGGGCAGGCTTCACCCCTCCACTTT. Its translation is CASSPRTGQASPLHF.

The V gene is TRBV19, the J gene TRBJ1-6, with D possibly TRBD1 on 5 matching bases. The CDR3 is 17 amino acids. Trimming removed 7 bases from V and 2 bases from J, with 18 bases in between. CDR1 and CDR2 from the germline V gene are LNHDA and SQIVND (reference sequence). In DNA form, the CDR3 reads TGTGCCAGTAATAGTTGGGGTACAGGACCCTATAATTCACCCCTCCACTTT. Translated: CASNSWGTGPYNSPLHF.

J is TRBJ1-1 and V is TRBV27; 9 bases line up with TRBD1. Losses at the gene ends were 3 bases for V and 3 bases for J; bases not matched to a gene: 8. This CDR3 is 16 amino acids long. Looked up from germline, CDR1 is MNHEY and CDR2 is SMNVEV (reference sequence). CDR3 bases: TGTGCCAGCAGTTTTAGGACAGGGGATCGGGACACTGAAGCTTTCTTT. Its translation: CASSFRTGDRDTEAFF.

V is TRBV6-1 and J is TRBJ2-7; 7 bases match TRBD2. Trimming cost V 6 bases and J 7 bases; bases outside gene matches: 9. Germline values: CDR1 MNHNS, CDR2 SASEGT. The CDR3 runs 13 residues. The CDR3 loop reads CASRGPTGGEQYF. The CDR3 bases are TGTGCCAGCAGGGGCCCCACCGGGGGGGAGCAGTACTTC.

There are a few counts of this clone. This chain uses TRBV4-3 with TRBJ2-6, with D unclear. Trimming took off 0 bases at V and 0 bases at J, with 6 bases between the two ends. Germline V gives CDR1 LGHNA, CDR2 YSLEER. CDR3 length: 16 residues. The CDR3 here is CASSQELISGANVLTF. The CDR3 DNA reads as TGCGCCAGCAGCCAAGAGTTGATCTCTGGGGCCAACGTCCTGACTTTC.

This clone was counted once. The chain combines TRBV6-5 with TRBJ2-7; TRBD2 matches at 8 bases. CDR1 and CDR2 (germline): MNHEY, SVGAGI. V was pared by 0 bases and J by 6 bases, with 10 bases of the junction left unmatched. There are 16 residues in the CDR3. CDR3 sequence (DNA): TGTGCCAGCAGTTACTCGGTCGGGGGGGACTCGGGCGAGCAGTACTTC. Protein: CASSYSVGGDSGEQYF.

The gene calls are TRBV11-3 and TRBJ1-2; 12 bases agree with TRBD1. The junction had 3 bases not matched to a gene; V was cut back by 5 bases and J by 2 bases. The CDR3 extends over 15 amino acids. Looked up from germline, CDR1 is SGHNT and CDR2 is YENEEA. CDR3 loop: CASSQGQGANYGYTF. The CDR3 DNA reads as TGTGCCAGCAGCCAGGGACAGGGGGCGAACTATGGCTACACCTTC.

The chain recombines TRBV28 with TRBJ1-4, with D uncertain. Looked up from germline, CDR1 is MDHEN and CDR2 is SYDVKM. CDR3 length: 14 residues. V shed 6 bases and J shed 6 bases, with 14 bases lying between them. CDR3 protein: CASRVGGVHEKLFF. CDR3 nucleotide sequence: TGTGCCAGCAGGGTCGGAGGTGTACATGAAAAACTGTTTTTT.

This sequence joins TRBV10-3 and TRBJ2-7, with TRBD1 matching over 7 bases. The CDR3 length is 12 residues. Germline V gene sequence: CDR1 ENHRY, CDR2 SYGVKD. The junction had 3 bases not matched to a gene; V was cut back by 5 bases and J by 5 bases. CDR3 DNA sequence: TGTGCCATCAGTTTAGACAGGGACGAGCAGTACTTC. Translating gives CAISLDRDEQYF.

Concerning this clone itself: Germline and junction disagree at one end, which may indicate a read error. The chain links TRBV7-2 to TRBJ1-2; D gene uncertain. Germline values: CDR1 SGHTA, CDR2 FQGNSA. CDR3 size: 12 residues. CDR3 nucleotides: TGTGCCAGCAGCTTAGTAAATGGAGGGCAGGACTTC. It translates to CASSLVNGGQDF.

The chain is built from TRBV30 and TRBJ1-5; D ambiguous. The CDR3 runs to 12 residues. Trimming cost V 3 bases and J 2 bases, with 5 bases left between them. Germline V gene sequence: CDR1 GTSNPN, CDR2 SVGIG (reference sequence). The CDR3 reads CAWSPRNQPQHF. The CDR3 DNA reads TGTGCCTGGAGCCCCCGCAATCAGCCCCAGCATTTT. The full variable domain, with the rest looked up from reference TRBV30 and TRBJ1-5, is SQTIHQWPATLVQPVGSPLSLECTVEGTSNPNLYWYRQAAGRGLQLLFYSVGIGQISSEVPQNLSASRPQDRQFILSSKKLLLSDSGFYLCAWSPRNQPQHFGDGTRLSIL.

This chain links TRBV9 with TRBJ1-5, with D tentatively TRBD1 (6 bases). The CDR3 is made up of 13 amino acids. V lost 0 bases, J lost 8 bases, and 9 bases lay in between. Germline values: CDR1 SGDLS, CDR2 YYNGEE. In nucleotides, the CDR3 is TGTGCCAGCAGCGTAGCCCCAGGGGAGCCCCAGCATTTT. Its protein is CASSVAPGEPQHF.

The rearrangement links TRBV23-1 to TRBJ2-5; D remains ambiguous. TRBV23-1 is given ORF status, its function remaining uncertain. The CDR3 is made up of 13 amino acids. Deletions cut 8 bases from V and 3 bases from J, with 13 bases between. CDR3 coding DNA: TGCGCCAGCCAGTCGAGCGAAAAAGAGACCCAGTACTTC. Translated: CASQSSEKETQYF.

This chain links TRBV12-5 with TRBJ2-3; TRBD2 agrees at 7 bases. CDR1 and CDR2 (germline): LGHNT, FRNRAP. The junction had 8 bases not matched to a gene; V was cut back by 1 base and J by 4 bases. This CDR3 has 16 residues. As DNA, the CDR3 is TGTGCTAGTGGTTTGGCGCGCGGGGGTGGTTCAGATACGCAGTATTTT. Translating it yields CASGLARGGGSDTQYF.

The chain employs TRBV7-2 and TRBJ1-1, with D uncertain. V was clipped by 2 bases and J by 5 bases, with 12 bases between them. This CDR3 spans 14 amino acids. The V gene's germline CDR1 is SGHTA and CDR2 FQGNSA. This chain's CDR3 is CASSLYSSATEAFF. The CDR3 nucleotides are TGTGCCAGCAGCTTATATAGTAGTGCGACTGAAGCTTTCTTT.

The gene calls are TRBV7-8 and TRBJ1-6; D ambiguous. Trimming pared 4 bases from V and 5 bases from J, leaving 9 bases between. CDR1 SGHVS and CDR2 FQNEAQ come from the germline V gene. This CDR3 region has 14 residues. The CDR3: CASSSGRDNSPLHF. CDR3 coding DNA: TGTGCCAGCAGCTCCGGACGGGATAATTCACCCCTCCACTTT.

The genes are TRBV18 and TRBJ1-6; maybe TRBD1 (5 bases). V was cut by 3 bases and J by 6 bases, with 9 bases left in between. Germline values: CDR1 KGHSH, CDR2 LQKENI. This CDR3 is built from 14 residues. The CDR3 DNA is TGTGCCAGCTCACCCGGGACGCGTAATTCACCCCTCCACTTT. The encoded protein is CASSPGTRNSPLHF.

V usage is TRBV10-3 and J usage is TRBJ2-5, with 8 bases that match TRBD1. This CDR3 has 16 amino acids. The germline V gene has CDR1 ENHRY and CDR2 SYGVKD. J was trimmed by 4 bases and V by 0 bases; bases with no gene match: 7. CDR3 region: CAISESTGGLGETQYF. The CDR3 DNA sequence: TGTGCCATCAGTGAGTCTACAGGGGGTCTGGGAGAGACCCAGTACTTC.

The genes are TRBV11-3 and TRBJ2-7; weak D call: TRBD1 (5 bases). The V gene's germline CDR1 is SGHNT and CDR2 YENEEA. This CDR3 has 13 residues. Trimming removed 3 bases from V and 8 bases from J, with 14 bases in between. CDR3 protein: CASSFRSGLQQYF. The DNA of the CDR3 is TGTGCCAGCAGCTTCAGGTCAGGGTTACAGCAGTACTTC.

The chain joins TRBV4-3 to TRBJ2-7; 8 bases map to TRBD2. The CDR3 runs 16 residues. Losses at the gene ends were 0 bases for V and 6 bases for J; bases not matched to a gene: 10. Germline CDR1 and CDR2: LGHNA and YSLEER. CDR3 bases: TGCGCCAGCAGCCAAGATAGTGGCGGGGGGACCGGCGAGCAGTACTTC. It yields the protein CASSQDSGGGTGEQYF.

The table lists this clone with a count of one. The J gene is TRBJ2-7, the V gene TRBV11-2; the match to TRBD2 covers 12 bases. J gave up 2 bases and V 3 bases, and 2 bases lay outside the gene matches. Germline lookup yields CDR1 SGHAT and CDR2 FQNNGV. CDR3 length: 15 residues. CDR3 DNA sequence: TGTGCCAGCAGCTTCGGACTAGCGGGGACCTACGAGCAGTACTTC. Amino acids: CASSFGLAGTYEQYF.

The chain joins TRBV29-1 to TRBJ2-5, with a possible D match to TRBD2 (6 bases). The CDR3 sequence is 16 residues long. The V and J ends lost 3 bases and 3 bases respectively, with 20 bases between them. CDR1 and CDR2 from the germline V gene are SQVTM and ANQGSEA. DNA of the CDR3: TGCAGCGTTGAGGGGGGACCTAGGCGTTTCAAAGAGACCCAGTACTTC. Translation gives CSVEGGPRRFKETQYF.

This chain joins TRBV28 and TRBJ1-2, with 7 nucleotides matching TRBD1. Trimming cost V 5 bases and J 4 bases; bases outside gene matches: 4. The CDR3 is 13 amino acids. Germline CDR1 and CDR2: MDHEN and SYDVKM. The CDR3 DNA follows: TGTGCCAGCAGTGATGACAGGGTCTATGGCTACACCTTC. Its protein is CASSDDRVYGYTF.

The V gene is TRBV15, the J gene TRBJ2-1; the D gene is possibly TRBD1 (5 bases). Trimming stripped 0 bases from V and 16 bases from J, with 16 bases between. The CDR3 is 13 residues long. The germline V gene has CDR1 LNHNV and CDR2 YYDKDF (reference sequence). The CDR3 reads CATSRDRGLNEFF. CDR3 DNA sequence: TGTGCCACCAGCAGAGATAGGGGCCTCAACGAATTCTTC. Filled out from reference TRBV15 and TRBJ2-1, the complete variable domain reads DAMVIQNPRYQVTQFGKPVTLSCSQTLNHNVMYWYQQKSSQAPKLLFHYYDKDFNNEADTPDNFQSRRPNTSFCFLDIRSPGLGDTAMYLCATSRDRGLNEFFGPGTRLTVL.

The chain recombines TRBV2 with TRBJ2-3; possible D gene TRBD2, 5 bases. Trimming removed 8 bases at V and 0 bases at J, with 9 bases between. This CDR3 spans 13 amino acids. CDR1 is SNHLY and CDR2 is FYNNEI in the germline V gene. The DNA for the CDR3 is TGTGCCAGCCGGACTGATAGCACAGATACGCAGTATTTT. Amino acids: CASRTDSTDTQYF.